The 24 T cell receptor beta chains in this list originate from one sample, sequenced in a study of blood T cells in healthy people across ages. PCR was performed a second time for roughly 7 to 12 cycles using a sample-barcoded 5' primer and a J-beta primer mix. TCRdb fed the 5' RACE reads into MiXCR, producing one record per CDR3 protein. The profile shows about 670,000 distinct CDR3 sequences, 52% of them singletons. Sequencing used blood. The receptors come from a woman older than 75 in good health.

This clonotype has only one observation. This may be a read error, as it is one base from a much larger clone. V and J are TRBV11-3 and TRBJ2-1; 9 positions match TRBD1. Trimming removed 0 bases from V and 7 bases from J; junction bases left unmatched: 7. CDR3 length equals 16 residues. CDR1 is SGHNT, CDR2 YENEEA, per germline. CDR3 region: CASSLDGTGSTNEQFF. The DNA of the CDR3 is TGTGCCAGCAGCTTAGATGGGACAGGGAGTACGAATGAGCAGTTCTTC.

In the case of this clonotype: A much larger clone lies one base from this, so it may be a read error. The rearrangement uses TRBV29-1 and TRBJ2-3, with TRBD1 identical over 9 bases. The junction had 6 bases not matched to a gene; V was cut back by 6 bases and J by 8 bases. There are 12 residues in the CDR3. The germline V gene has CDR1 SQVTM and CDR2 ANQGSEA. CDR3 in DNA: TGCAGCGTGGGGACAGGGAGAGGTACGCAGTATTTT. It translates to CSVGTGRGTQYF.

A word on this clonotype: This may be a read error, as it is one base from a much larger clone. This chain links TRBV3-1 with TRBJ2-1, with D perhaps TRBD1 (5 bases). The length of the CDR3 is 11 residues. Per the germline V gene, CDR1 is LGHDT and CDR2 is YNNKEL (reference sequence). The CDR3 spells CANSQGDEQFF. As DNA, the CDR3 is TGTGCCAACAGCCAAGGGGATGAGCAGTTCTTC.

The sample holds a few counts of this clonotype. The chain combines TRBV27 with TRBJ2-1; D tentatively reads TRBD1 or TRBD2 (5 bases each). The CDR3 length is 16 residues. Trimming took off 5 bases at V and 2 bases at J, with 16 bases between the two ends. Germline V gene data show CDR1 as MNHEY and CDR2 as SMNVEV (reference sequence). The CDR3 DNA follows: TGTGCCAGCAGTCTCCTTCCGGGACGGACCTACAATGAGCAGTTCTTC. Its protein product is CASSLLPGRTYNEQFF.

The chain recombines TRBV7-2 with TRBJ2-1, with a weak D call TRBD1 (6 bases). The ends were cut back, 1 base at V and 4 bases at J, with 17 bases in the middle. The CDR3 covers 17 residues. CDR1 is SGHTA, CDR2 FQGNSA, per germline. This CDR3 is CASSLDRRGSGYNEQFF. As DNA, the CDR3 is TGTGCCAGCAGCTTAGACCGCAGGGGATCAGGATACAATGAGCAGTTCTTC.

This clonotype appeared many times. CDR3 coding DNA: TGCAGTGCATCGGAGGGTGGGGGGGTTTACCTTACGCAGTATTTT. Protein product: CSASEGGGVYLTQYF. The genes are TRBV20-1 and TRBJ2-3; 7 bases line up with TRBD2. V lost 6 bases and J lost 8; bases outside the gene matches: 17. Germline V CDR1 and CDR2: DFQATT, SNEGSKA (reference sequence). The CDR3 is made up of 15 amino acids.

The chain recombines TRBV12-3 or TRBV12-4 with TRBJ1-6; D is perhaps TRBD1 (5 bases). The CDR3 has 15 amino acids. The ends were cut back, 3 bases at V and 2 bases at J, with 8 bases in the middle. For the CDR3, the DNA is TGTGCCAGCAGTTTCCGGGGGACCTATAATTCACCCCTCCACTTT. Protein: CASSFRGTYNSPLHF.

The chain combines TRBV7-8 with TRBJ2-7; 7 bases line up with TRBD1. The last part of the DNA fits TRBJ2-5 better; the J call may be wrong. From germline, CDR1 is SGHVS and CDR2 FQNEAQ. The CDR3 covers 16 residues. CDR3 coding DNA: TGTGCCAGCAGCTTAGGACACAGGGGCCGGGGAGAGACCCAGTACTTC. Protein sequence: CASSLGHRGRGETQYF.

J is TRBJ2-3 and V is TRBV10-2; no reliable D call. Germline V gene lookup returns CDR1 WSHSY and CDR2 SAAADI. The CDR3 covers 12 residues. Trimming pared 1 base from V and 2 bases from J, leaving 1 base between. This CDR3 is CASSEFTDTQYF. DNA for the CDR3: TGCGCCAGCAGTGAGTTCACAGATACGCAGTATTTT.

The CDR3 DNA sequence: TGTGCCAGCAGTTTACCCCGGACTAGTGTCTATGAGCAGTTCTTC. Translation gives CASSLPRTSVYEQFF. The chain links TRBV28 to TRBJ2-1, with TRBD2 matching over 7 bases. Losses at the gene ends were 2 bases for V and 8 bases for J; bases not matched to a gene: 9. CDR1 is MDHEN, CDR2 SYDVKM, per germline. The CDR3 covers 15 residues.

This clonotype showed up many times. This sequence joins TRBV6-5 and TRBJ2-3; no definite D call. CDR3 length: 12 residues. Germline loops: CDR1 MNHEY, CDR2 SVGAGI. Deletions cut 4 bases from V and 6 bases from J, with 8 bases between. CDR3 in DNA: TGTGCCAGCAGTTTGGGGTGGGATACGCAGTATTTT. It specifies CASSLGWDTQYF.

This clonotype was counted at least ten times. The genes are TRBV9 and TRBJ2-7; D is uncertain. V was clipped by 2 bases and J by 7 bases, with 7 bases between them. Germline V gives CDR1 SGDLS, CDR2 YYNGEE. The CDR3 has 11 residues. The CDR3, as DNA: TGTGCCAGCAGCGTCCGGCTGGAGCAGTACTTC. Protein sequence: CASSVRLEQYF.

This clonotype was picked up a small number of times. V usage is TRBV20-1 and J usage is TRBJ1-1, with D perhaps TRBD1 (5 bases). The germline V and J ends were trimmed by 1 base and 10 bases, with 19 bases remaining between them. This CDR3 is 14 amino acids long. CDR1 is DFQATT and CDR2 is SNEGSKA in the germline V gene (reference sequence). CDR3 nucleotide sequence: TGCAGTGCTAGAGGTCCTCGATTACAGGATCGAGCTTTCTTT. Translation gives CSARGPRLQDRAFF.

The chain recombines TRBV29-1 with TRBJ2-2; D may be TRBD1 (5 bases). The CDR3 has 15 residues. The germline V and J ends were trimmed by 3 bases and 0 bases, with 11 bases remaining between them. Germline-derived CDR1 and CDR2 are SQVTM and ANQGSEA. The CDR3 DNA reads as TGCAGCGTTGATCCAGGGCCGCCGAACACCGGGGAGCTGTTTTTT. Its translation is CSVDPGPPNTGELFF.

J is TRBJ2-7 and V is TRBV29-1, with D possibly TRBD1 on 6 matching bases. Gene TRBJ2-5 matches the end of the DNA better, so the J call may be wrong. The CDR3 runs to 15 residues. The V gene's germline CDR1 is SQVTM and CDR2 ANQGSEA. The CDR3 bases are TGCAGCGCGTCAACAGGGTTTGGGGGCCAAGAGACCCAGTACTTC. Protein sequence: CSASTGFGGQETQYF.

The chain carries TRBV9 and TRBJ2-1; 10 bases map to TRBD2. The CDR3 contains 12 residues. The trim removed 3 bases at V and 10 bases at J, leaving 1 base unmatched. Looked up from germline, CDR1 is SGDLS and CDR2 is YYNGEE. This CDR3 is CASSALAGEQFF. The DNA for the CDR3 is TGTGCCAGCAGCGCACTAGCGGGGGAGCAGTTCTTC.

This clonotype was recorded a few times. This chain links TRBV7-8 with TRBJ2-3, with 9 bases lining up with TRBD2. The germline CDR1 and CDR2 sequences are SGHVS and FQNEAQ. CDR3 size: 15 residues. J was trimmed by 5 bases and V by 5 bases; bases with no gene match: 8. The CDR3 loop is CASSILAGMGDTQYF. CDR3 nucleotides: TGTGCCAGCAGCATCCTAGCGGGGATGGGAGATACGCAGTATTTT.

This clonotype was seen only a few times. This chain links TRBV19 with TRBJ1-2; D gene uncertain. Germline loops: CDR1 LNHDA, CDR2 SQIVND (reference sequence). Trimming removed 4 bases from V and 6 bases from J, with 18 bases in between. CDR3 length equals 15 residues. CDR3 nucleotide sequence: TGTGCCAGTAGTAGCCGGGATCAAGGTGGGGATGGCTACACCTTC. This translates into CASSSRDQGGDGYTF.

The CDR3, as DNA: TGTGCCAGCAGTCCCCTCCCTAGAGAAGCTTTCTTT. Amino acids: CASSPLPREAFF. The chain has TRBV12-3 or TRBV12-4 and TRBJ1-1; D not certain. Trimming shortened V by 5 bases and J by 8 bases, and 12 bases separated the two germline ends. This CDR3 has 12 residues.

Only a few counts were recorded for this clonotype. The chain recombines TRBV7-8 with TRBJ2-3, with 9 bases that match TRBD2. CDR3 length: 12 residues. Trimming removed 7 bases from V and 7 bases from J; junction bases left unmatched: 3. CDR1 is SGHVS, CDR2 FQNEAQ, per germline. CDR3: CASTGLANTQYF. The DNA for the CDR3 is TGTGCCAGCACCGGACTAGCGAATACGCAGTATTTT.

The chain is built from TRBV20-1 and TRBJ1-5, with unresolved D. The CDR3 covers 13 residues. From germline, CDR1 is DFQATT and CDR2 SNEGSKA (reference sequence). Trimming took 5 bases from V and 4 from J, leaving 12 bases between them. The CDR3 reads CSAPSGENQPQHF. The CDR3 coding sequence is TGCAGTGCTCCGTCCGGGGAAAATCAGCCCCAGCATTTT.

The chain links TRBV27 to TRBJ2-6; 9 bases are shared with TRBD1. Germline V gene sequence: CDR1 MNHEY, CDR2 SMNVEV (reference sequence). The CDR3 runs 16 residues. The trim removed 2 bases at V and 1 base at J, leaving 0 bases unmatched. CDR3 nucleotide sequence: TGTGCCAGCAGTTTAGGACAGGGGTCTGGGGCCAACGTCCTGACTTTC. This codes for CASSLGQGSGANVLTF.

V usage is TRBV6-5 and J usage is TRBJ1-1; D uncertain. The CDR3 consists of 13 residues. Looked up from germline, CDR1 is MNHEY and CDR2 is SVGAGI. V lost 5 bases and J lost 1, with 8 bases in between. The CDR3 bases are TGTGCCAGCAGTGATCACACGAACACTGAAGCTTTCTTT. It translates to CASSDHTNTEAFF.

The rearrangement links TRBV19 to TRBJ2-1; no firm D call. The CDR3 has 15 amino acids. V was shortened by 5 bases and J by 2 bases, with 13 bases between the two germline ends. The germline V gene encodes CDR1 LNHDA and CDR2 SQIVND (reference sequence). In DNA form, the CDR3 reads TGTGCCAGTAGTTCGTACTCGGGCCCCTACAATGAGCAGTTCTTC. It encodes CASSSYSGPYNEQFF.